Below are 18 T cell receptor beta chains sequenced from a single sample in a study of T cells expressing NK-cell markers. TCRdb reworked the 5' RACE reads into one entry per CDR3 protein, no DNA. This table lists some 500,000 distinct CDR3 sequences. Sequences were obtained from blood T cells: a sorted CD56 or NKG2C T cell subset, CD4+ or CD8+ T cells, or bulk PBMC T cells (not recorded which). These receptors came from a woman between 50 and 59 years old in good health.

This chain links TRBV2 with TRBJ2-3; TCRdb calls TRBD2, which cannot be checked without DNA. Germline V lookup: CDR1 SNHLY, CDR2 FYNNEI. The length of the CDR3 is 15 residues. Here the CDR3 reads CASSPGTLLTDTQYF.

The chain is built from TRBV7-3 and TRBJ2-3. The CDR3 is 14 amino acids. Germline CDR1 and CDR2: SGHTA and FQGTGA. The CDR3 sequence is CASRSGPGTDTQYF.

The chain links TRBV12-3 or TRBV12-4 to TRBJ1-1. The CDR3 is 14 residues long. CDR3 in amino acids: CASSHSGQNTEAFF.

The chain has TRBV12-3 or TRBV12-4 and TRBJ2-2; there is no DNA to check the TCRdb D call of TRBD2. The CDR3 has 17 residues. CDR3 region: CASSLELGGLVAGELFF.

CDR3 amino acids: CSAGLAGVEQYF. The chain uses TRBV20-1 and TRBJ2-7; TCRdb picks TRBD1, but there is no DNA to check that call. This CDR3 has 12 residues. Germline values: CDR1 DFQATT, CDR2 SNEGSKA (reference sequence).

The chain is built from TRBV7-9 and TRBJ2-1; lacking DNA, the TRBD2 call made by TCRdb goes unchecked. The CDR3 extends over 17 amino acids. Germline assignment: CDR1 SEHNR and CDR2 FQNEAQ (reference sequence). The CDR3 here is CASSSLGGSGSGNEQFF.

This sequence joins TRBV12-3 or TRBV12-4 and TRBJ1-1. The CDR3 runs 14 residues. The CDR3 sequence: CASSLRRLNTEAFF.

The chain combines TRBV20-1 with TRBJ2-7; TCRdb proposes TRBD2, but this gene call is untestable without DNA. The CDR3 covers 13 residues. CDR1 and CDR2 from the germline V gene are DFQATT and SNEGSKA (reference sequence). The CDR3 loop is CSGAGVASYEQYF.

The rearrangement joins TRBV20-1 to TRBJ2-1; absent DNA, TCRdb's TRBD1 call cannot be checked. The germline CDR1 and CDR2 sequences are DFQATT and SNEGSKA (reference sequence). The CDR3 extends over 14 amino acids. CDR3 region: CSASGSGTGDEQFF.

This CDR3 reads CASSDRVGNYGYTF. The chain links TRBV2 to TRBJ1-2; absent DNA, TCRdb's TRBD1 call cannot be checked. CDR3 length: 14 amino acids. Germline CDR1 SNHLY, CDR2 FYNNEI.

The chain uses TRBV29-1 and TRBJ2-1; TCRdb returns TRBD1, unconfirmable since there is no DNA. The CDR3 runs 14 residues. Germline V gene sequence: CDR1 SQVTM, CDR2 ANQGSEA. This chain's CDR3 is CSVESQSSYNEQFF.

This chain links TRBV7-2 with TRBJ2-5; the TCRdb D gene call, TRBD1, has no DNA to confirm it. CDR3 size: 15 residues. CDR1 is SGHTA, CDR2 FQGNSA, per germline. The CDR3 region is CASSLEVGGPGTQYF. The whole variable domain, filled in from reference TRBV7-2 and TRBJ2-5, reads GAGVSQSPSNKVTEKGKDVELRCDPISGHTALYWYRQSLGQGLEFLIYFQGNSAPDKSGLPSDRFSAERTGGSVSTLTIQRTQQEDSAVYLCASSLEVGGPGTQYFGPGTRLLVL.

The chain links TRBV11-3 to TRBJ2-3; as DNA is missing, the TRBD1 call by TCRdb cannot be tested. The germline CDR1 and CDR2 sequences are SGHNT and YENEEA. The CDR3 has 15 amino acids. Here the CDR3 reads CASSVQGQGGDTQYF.

The gene calls are TRBV15 and TRBJ2-1. The CDR3 is 13 amino acids. The germline CDR1 and CDR2 sequences are LNHNV and YYDKDF (reference sequence). The CDR3 protein is CATSREGTREQFF.

J is TRBJ1-1 and V is TRBV6-5; TCRdb reports TRBD1, a call that lacks DNA to check it against. The CDR3 loop spans 15 amino acids. Per the germline V gene, CDR1 is MNHEY and CDR2 is SVGAGI. The CDR3 sequence: CASKRVPGPGPEAFF.

The chain uses TRBV2 and TRBJ2-1; TCRdb indicates TRBD2, and absent DNA this call remains unverified. Germline V lookup: CDR1 SNHLY, CDR2 FYNNEI. This CDR3 contains 15 residues. CDR3 protein: CASRVLPSGFNEQFF.

This rearrangement joins TRBV28 to TRBJ1-1; TCRdb lists TRBD1, though no DNA is available to test this call. CDR1 MDHEN and CDR2 SYDVKM come from the germline V gene. The length of the CDR3 is 13 residues. The CDR3 region is CASRGSGATEAFF.

The CDR3 loop reads CASSSTGFGEQFF. The chain couples TRBV27 to TRBJ2-1; TCRdb gives TRBD1 as the D gene, but with no DNA this cannot be confirmed. Germline V gene data show CDR1 as MNHEY and CDR2 as SMNVEV (reference sequence). CDR3 length: 13 amino acids.